This TCR beta chain was identified in a study of T cells in Graves' hyperthyroidism and ophthalmopathy. The hyperthyroidism patients had all been newly diagnosed, and their disease duration was under 2 months. Their ages ranged from 18 to 65 years. The diagnostic basis comprised clinical symptoms, serum thyroxine and TRAb, thyroid ultrasound and orbital computed tomography. It was RNA transcripts that yielded the amplified TCR beta CDR3 regions. TCR CDR3 regions were first amplified by RT-PCR with HTBI primers. TCRdb passed the multiplex PCR reads through MiXCR, listing each CDR3 protein once. The table lists approximately 560,000 distinct CDR3 sequences, under 60% of them singletons, with roughly 8.2% in the top ten. Whole-study findings and limits: In the analysis, a 13 V-J model separated ophthalmopathy from stable hyperthyroidism. It was a median around seven months before onset that the model predicted ophthalmopathy.

This clonotype was found many times. Its antigen is currently unknown. Germline V lookup: CDR1 SEHNR, CDR2 FQNEAQ (reference sequence). V was pared by 5 bases and J by 4 bases, with 11 bases between. The CDR3 has 13 residues. The clonotype was recovered from a woman between 18 and 29 years old with Graves' hyperthyroidism. Sample: peripheral blood or thyroid tissue (not recorded which). J is TRBJ1-1 and V is TRBV7-9; D possibly corresponds to TRBD1 (5 bases). The CDR3 loop is CASSPRGGTEAFF. CDR3 nucleotide sequence: TGTGCCAGCAGCCCGCGCGGGGGCACTGAAGCTTTCTTT.